These T cell receptor beta chains were read from a single sample in a study of tumor and adjacent non-tumor tissue in lung cancer. Using its own MiXCR run on the multiplex PCR reads, TCRdb lists one record per CDR3 protein. The repertoire consists of 77,000 or so distinct CDR3 sequences, with 60% to 80% occurring once and the leading ten covering roughly 12%. Sequences were obtained from lung tumor tissue. Receptors originate from a woman in her forties or fifties with non-small cell lung cancer. CDR3s include the opening cysteine and the closing phenylalanine or tryptophan. A D gene is named only where the DNA matches it firmly. Expanded clones are given a class, and other clones once, few, many or no size at all.

TRBJ1-5	TRBD1	.	TRBV6-5	CASSITGAGQPQHF	TGTGCTAGCAGCATTACAGGGGCCGGGCAACCCCAGCATTTT
TRBJ1-1	.	.	TRBV5-1	CAGSSQTWNTEAFF	TGCGCCGGCAGCTCACAGACATGGAATACTGAAGCTTTCTTT
TRBJ2-7	.	.	TRBV12-3/TRBV12-4	CAINPPDSSYEQYF	TGTGCCATCAATCCCCCGGACTCGTCCTACGAGCAGTACTTC
TRBJ2-7	TRBD1	.	TRBV20-1	CSSSDELSGTGAYEQYF	TGCAGTTCTAGTGACGAACTCTCAGGGACAGGGGCCTACGAGCAGTACTTC
TRBJ2-3	TRBD2	.	TRBV10-1	CASSDPGLAGTDAQYF	TGCGCCAGCAGTGATCCGGGACTAGCGGGAACAGATGCGCAGTATTTT
TRBJ1-4	.	.	TRBV30	CACNWQGWDEKLFF	TGTGCCTGCAATTGGCAGGGATGGGATGAAAAACTGTTTTTT
TRBJ2-7	.	medium-sized	TRBV4-1	CASSQDQGRHYEQYF	TGCGCCAGCAGCCAAGATCAGGGACGGCACTACGAGCAGTACTTC
TRBJ1-2	.	.	TRBV12-3/TRBV12-4	CTSSSELGYTF	TGTACCAGCAGTTCAGAACTTGGCTACACCTTC
TRBJ2-7	.	.	TRBV29-1	CSVAIGVQGAYEQYF	TGCAGCGTTGCAATAGGGGTACAGGGAGCCTACGAGCAGTACTTC
TRBJ2-2	.	many	TRBV12-5	CASGLAGTRTGELFF	TGTGCTAGTGGTTTGGCCGGGACCAGGACCGGGGAGCTGTTTTTT
TRBJ2-7	TRBD1	.	TRBV6-5	CANLRQGANEQYF	TGTGCCAACCTACGGCAGGGGGCGAACGAGCAGTACTTC
TRBJ1-5	.	.	TRBV5-6	CASNLGQGDHPQHF	TGTGCCAGCAACTTGGGGCAGGGTGACCATCCCCAGCATTTT
TRBJ2-7	.	.	TRBV28	CVSSLVEGLSSYEQYF	TGTGTCAGCAGCTTAGTCGAGGGGCTAAGCTCCTACGAGCAGTACTTC
TRBJ1-1	.	many	TRBV5-4	CASSLAGRGDTEAFF	TGTGCCAGCAGCTTGGCAGGGAGAGGGGACACTGAAGCTTTCTTT
TRBJ1-3	TRBD1	.	TRBV19	CASSIAGGWNSGNTIYF	TGTGCCAGTAGTATAGCAGGGGGATGGAACTCTGGAAACACCATATATTTT
TRBJ1-4	TRBD1	.	TRBV4-2	CASSATAGQPNEKLFF	TGTGCCAGCAGCGCAACAGCGGGACAGCCTAATGAAAAACTGTTTTTT
TRBJ2-7	.	.	TRBV6-1	CVSSQTARTDTYEHYF	TGTGTCAGCAGTCAAACCGCCCGGACGGATACCTACGAGCACTACTTC
TRBJ2-7	TRBD1	.	TRBV11-2	CASSQRQGEFSYEQYF	TGTGCCAGCAGTCAGAGACAGGGAGAGTTCTCCTACGAGCAATACTTC
TRBJ2-2	.	.	TRBV29-1	CNFEGSTRELFF	TGCAACTTTGAAGGGAGTACCAGGGAGCTGTTTTTT
TRBJ2-3	.	.	TRBV6-6	CASGTGDTQYF	TGTGCCAGCGGGACTGGAGATACGCAGTATTTT
TRBJ2-3	TRBD1	.	TRBV6-1	CVSRDRDNQPQYF	TGTGTCAGCAGAGACAGGGACAATCAGCCCCAGTATTTT
TRBJ2-7	TRBD2	.	TRBV11-2	CASSPRISGRAFWVQYF	TGTGCCAGCAGCCCCCGGATTAGCGGGAGGGCATTCTGGGTGCAGTACTTC
TRBJ1-2	.	.	TRBV11-3	CATRTGCYGYTF	TGTGCTACCAGGACGGGTTGCTATGGCTACACGTTC
TRBJ2-3	.	.	TRBV29-1	CSVVAGSTDTQFF	TGCAGCGTTGTGGCGGGGAGTACAGATACGCAGTTTTTT
TRBJ2-3	.	.	TRBV20-1	CSAIQGRDTQYF	TGCAGTGCTATCCAAGGCAGAGATACGCAGTATTTT
TRBJ2-2	TRBD1	.	TRBV6-1	CACSEDRGSGGELFF	TGTGCCTGCAGTGAAGACAGGGGGTCGGGCGGGGAGCTGTTTTTT
TRBJ2-5	TRBD1	once	TRBV6-6	CASSSRQGQETQYF	TGTGCCAGTAGTTCTAGACAGGGACAAGAGACCCAGTATTTC
TRBJ2-1	.	.	TRBV10-1	CASSAAPSWEQFF	TGCGCCAGCAGTGCGGCCCCTTCATGGGAGCAGTTCTTT
TRBJ2-4	TRBD1	many	TRBV28	CASSLRDRNIQYF	TGTGCCAGCAGTTTACGGGACAGAAACATTCAGTACTTC
TRBJ1-1	.	.	TRBV20-1	CSARDGHMDTEAFF	TGCAGTGCTAGAGACGGACACATGGATACTGAAGCTTTCTTT
TRBJ2-5	TRBD2	many	TRBV9	CASSVEETSGLETQYF	TGTGCCAGCAGCGTAGAGGAGACTAGCGGGCTAGAGACCCAGTACTTC
TRBJ1-4	.	many	TRBV11-2	CASSKTPGGTNEKLFF	TGTGCCAGCAGCAAGACTCCAGGAGGAACAAATGAAAAACTGTTTTTT
TRBJ2-1	TRBD2	.	TRBV4-1	CASGQGGGTSLYNEQFF	TGCGCCAGCGGCCAAGGCGGGGGGACTAGCCTTTACAATGAGCAGTTCTTC
TRBJ2-1	TRBD2	many	TRBV20-1	CSAAPGLEGYNEQFF	TGCAGTGCAGCTCCGGGACTAGAGGGATACAATGAGCAGTTCTTC
TRBJ2-3	.	.	TRBV6-2/TRBV6-3	CANSMDSETDTQYF	TGTGCCAACAGTATGGACAGTGAAACAGATACGCAATATTTT
TRBJ2-4	.	.	TRBV12-3/TRBV12-4	CVSSTDGTENIQYF	TGTGTCAGCAGCACCGACGGGACCGAAAACATTCAGTACTTC
TRBJ2-2	TRBD2	.	TRBV29-1	CSVMTSVREGTGELFF	TGTAGTGTGATGACTAGCGTGAGGGAAGGCACCGGGGAGCTGTTTTTT